This entry lists 4 T cell receptor beta chains sequenced from one sample in a study of graft-versus-host responses after intestinal transplantation. Here immunoSEQ multiplex PCR was the method, and the copy in TCRdb shows in-frame clones only, minus some. The sample contains some 83,000 clones, 75% to 95% of which appear only once. The antigens for these receptors are not known. The source material was unstimulated CD4+ T cells sorted from spleen or lymph node cells, sampled before intestinal transplant. Every receptor here comes from a human donor who received an intestinal transplant.

The chain combines TRBV9 with TRBJ1-4; weak D call: TRBD1 (5 bases). Deletions cut 4 bases from V and 6 bases from J, with 13 bases between. This CDR3 is 14 amino acids long. CDR1 is SGDLS and CDR2 is YYNGEE in the germline V gene. CDR3 sequence: CASSWEPGDEKLFF. CDR3 DNA: TGTGCCAGCAGCTGGGAACCGGGGGATGAAAAACTGTTTTTT.

In its sample, this clone was seen once. The chain uses TRBV19 and TRBJ1-1; tentatively, D is TRBD1 (5 bases). Trimming shortened V by 0 bases and J by 10 bases, and 18 bases separated the two germline ends. CDR3 length: 15 residues. Germline V gives CDR1 LNHDA, CDR2 SQIVND (reference sequence). CDR3 protein: CASSIDHRRGGRAFF. The CDR3 DNA is TGTGCCAGTAGTATAGATCACCGGAGGGGCGGGAGAGCTTTCTTT.

The chain employs TRBV4-3 and TRBJ1-1; TRBD1 matches at 10 bases. Germline values: CDR1 LGHNA, CDR2 YSLEER. Unmatched junction bases numbered 2, after V lost 0 bases and J lost 4 bases. CDR3 length: 15 amino acids. This CDR3 reads CASSQDDRGRTEAFF. CDR3 nucleotides: TGCGCCAGCAGCCAAGACGACAGGGGGCGCACTGAAGCTTTCTTT.

The rearrangement uses TRBV6-5 and TRBJ1-1, with 7 bases identical to TRBD1. The trim removed 8 bases at V and 4 bases at J, leaving 10 bases unmatched. Per the germline V gene, CDR1 is MNHEY and CDR2 is SVGAGI. This CDR3 is 14 amino acids long. CDR3: CASGATGSGTEAFF. In DNA, the CDR3 is TGTGCCAGCGGCGCGACAGGGAGCGGCACTGAAGCTTTCTTT.